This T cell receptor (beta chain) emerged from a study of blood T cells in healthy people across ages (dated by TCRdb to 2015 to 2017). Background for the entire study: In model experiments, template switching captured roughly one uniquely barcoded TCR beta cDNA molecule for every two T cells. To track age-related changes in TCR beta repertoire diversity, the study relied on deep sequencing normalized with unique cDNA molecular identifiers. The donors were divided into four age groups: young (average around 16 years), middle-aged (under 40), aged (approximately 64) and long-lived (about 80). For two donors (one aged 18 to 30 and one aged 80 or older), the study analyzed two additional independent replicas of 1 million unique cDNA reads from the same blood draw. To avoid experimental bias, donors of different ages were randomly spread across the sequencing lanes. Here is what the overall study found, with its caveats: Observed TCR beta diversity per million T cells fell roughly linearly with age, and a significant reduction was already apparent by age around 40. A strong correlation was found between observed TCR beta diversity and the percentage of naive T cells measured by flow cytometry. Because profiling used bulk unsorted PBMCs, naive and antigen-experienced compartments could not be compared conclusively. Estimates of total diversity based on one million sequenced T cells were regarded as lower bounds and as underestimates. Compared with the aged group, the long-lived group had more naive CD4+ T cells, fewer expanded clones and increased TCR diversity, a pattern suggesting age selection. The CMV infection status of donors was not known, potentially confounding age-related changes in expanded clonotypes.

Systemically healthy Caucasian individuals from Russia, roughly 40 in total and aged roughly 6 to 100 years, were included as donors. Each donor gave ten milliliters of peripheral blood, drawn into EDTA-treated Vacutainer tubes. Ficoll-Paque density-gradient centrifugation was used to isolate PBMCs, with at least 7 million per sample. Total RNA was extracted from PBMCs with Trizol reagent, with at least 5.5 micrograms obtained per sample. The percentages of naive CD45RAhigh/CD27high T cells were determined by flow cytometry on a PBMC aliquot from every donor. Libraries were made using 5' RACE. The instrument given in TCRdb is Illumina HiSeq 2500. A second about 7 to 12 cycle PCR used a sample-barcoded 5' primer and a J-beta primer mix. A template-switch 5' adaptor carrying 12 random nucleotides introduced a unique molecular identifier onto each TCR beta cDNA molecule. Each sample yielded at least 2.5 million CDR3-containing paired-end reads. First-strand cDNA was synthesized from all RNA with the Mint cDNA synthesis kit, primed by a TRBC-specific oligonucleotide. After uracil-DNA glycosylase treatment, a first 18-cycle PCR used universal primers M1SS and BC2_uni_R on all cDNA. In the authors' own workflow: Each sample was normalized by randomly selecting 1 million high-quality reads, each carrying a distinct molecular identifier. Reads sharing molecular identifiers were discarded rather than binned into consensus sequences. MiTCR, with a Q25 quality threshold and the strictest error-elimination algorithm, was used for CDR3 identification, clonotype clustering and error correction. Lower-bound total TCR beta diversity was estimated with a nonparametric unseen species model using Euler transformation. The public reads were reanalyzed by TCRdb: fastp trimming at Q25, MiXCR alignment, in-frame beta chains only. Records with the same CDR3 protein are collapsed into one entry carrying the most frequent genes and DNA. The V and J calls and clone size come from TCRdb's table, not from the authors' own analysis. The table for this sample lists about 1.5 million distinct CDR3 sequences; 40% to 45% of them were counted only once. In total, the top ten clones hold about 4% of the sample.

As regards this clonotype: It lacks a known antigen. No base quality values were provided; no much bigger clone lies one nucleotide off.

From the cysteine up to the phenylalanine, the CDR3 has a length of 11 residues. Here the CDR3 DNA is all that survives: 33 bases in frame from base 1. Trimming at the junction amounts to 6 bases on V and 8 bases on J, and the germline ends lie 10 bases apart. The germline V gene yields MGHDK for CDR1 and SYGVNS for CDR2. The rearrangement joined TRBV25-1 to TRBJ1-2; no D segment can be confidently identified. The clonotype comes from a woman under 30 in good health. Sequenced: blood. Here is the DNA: TGTGCCAGCAGGAGCTCTTCCGGCTACACCTTC. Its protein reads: CASRSSSGYTF.